These 13 T cell receptor beta chains were all obtained from the same sample, sequenced in a study of T cells in localized non-small cell lung cancer. This table comes from immunoSEQ multiplex PCR, and its TCRdb copy is limited to in-frame clones, with some not included. The sample includes 1,500 to 2,000 clones, 38% of them seen just once. The source was lung tumor tissue, collected before any cancer treatment. These receptors all stem from a female donor older than 55 with stage I lung adenocarcinoma.

Only a few counts were recorded for this clone. The rearrangement joins TRBV7-5 to TRBJ2-1; the DNA was not compared with TRBD2, the D call given in the table. TRBV7-5 is deemed a pseudogene. The CDR3 totals 20 residues. CDR3 DNA sequence: TGTGCCAGCAGCTCGTGGGCACTAGGCGGGTTCGCCGGGGGGTTAGGTGAGCAGTTCTTC. Amino acid sequence: CASSSWALGGFAGGLGEQFF.

The chain couples TRBV11-3 to TRBJ1-6; no firm D call. The ends were cut back, 5 bases at V and 5 bases at J, with 13 bases in the middle. The CDR3 has 15 amino acids. Germline CDR1 SGHNT, CDR2 YENEEA. The CDR3 DNA follows: TGTGCCAGCAGCCCTCATCGTGGAAATAATTCACCCCTCCACTTT. Protein sequence: CASSPHRGNNSPLHF.

The V gene is TRBV11-3, the J gene TRBJ2-7; D is perhaps TRBD1 or TRBD2 (5 bases each). V lost 5 bases, J lost 0 bases, and 11 bases lay in between. Germline V lookup: CDR1 SGHNT, CDR2 YENEEA. There are 14 residues in the CDR3. The CDR3, as DNA: TGTGCCAGCAGCCGGGACGGAGGCTCCTACGAGCAGTACGTC. This gives the protein CASSRDGGSYEQYV.

This clone was seen more than once but under ten times. In DNA form, the CDR3 reads TGTGCCAGCAGTACACTCACGTTACCCCGTCAGGGGCCGCCTGGATCCGAGACCCAGTACTTC. The encoded protein is CASSTLTLPRQGPPGSETQYF. The rearrangement uses TRBV28 and TRBJ2-5, with a tentative D call TRBD1 (6 bases). The CDR3 is 21 residues long. V was pared by 5 bases and J by 5 bases, with 36 bases between. Germline V gene sequence: CDR1 MDHEN, CDR2 SYDVKM.

The gene calls are TRBV19 and TRBJ2-6; the D is unclear. The CDR3 loop spans 15 amino acids. Germline V gene data show CDR1 as LNHDA and CDR2 as SQIVND (reference sequence). Trimming took off 5 bases at V and 2 bases at J, with 10 bases between the two ends. CDR3 coding DNA: TGTGCCAGTAGTGCGGTAGGTCCTGGGGCCAACGTCCTGACTTTC. Residues: CASSAVGPGANVLTF.

The chain links TRBV14 to TRBJ1-5; D is uncertain. The V end lost 2 bases, the J end lost 3 bases, and 5 bases lay between the germline ends. This CDR3 spans 13 amino acids. Looked up from germline, CDR1 is SGHDN and CDR2 is FVKESK. CDR3 DNA sequence: TGTGCCAGCAGCCAAAACCTCAATCAGCCCCAGCATTTT. Amino acids: CASSQNLNQPQHF.

The rearrangement joins TRBV19 to TRBJ2-4; no reliable D call. The V gene's germline CDR1 is LNHDA and CDR2 SQIVND (reference sequence). The CDR3 covers 14 residues. Trimming left V 4 bases short and J 0 bases short, with 7 bases between. CDR3 in DNA: TGTGCCAGTAGTAATCCGGGAGCCAAAAACATTCAGTACTTC. Translating it yields CASSNPGAKNIQYF. The whole variable domain, filled in from reference TRBV19 and TRBJ2-4, reads DGGITQSPKYLFRKEGQNVTLSCEQNLNHDAMYWYRQDPGQGLRLIYYSQIVNDFQKGDIAEGYSVSREKKESFPLTVTSAQKNPTAFYLCASSNPGAKNIQYFGAGTRLSVL.

With regard to this clone: At one end, the junction sequence differs from germline, possibly due to a read error. J is TRBJ1-2 and V is TRBV11-3, with 7 bases identical to TRBD1. Germline CDR1 reads SGHNT; CDR2 reads YENEEA. The CDR3 contains 16 residues. As DNA, the CDR3 is TGTACCAGCAGCTCCTACACCGGACAGGCCCGTTATGGCTACACCTTC. Its translation is CTSSSYTGQARYGYTF.

The chain combines TRBV5-1 with TRBJ2-1; 10 nucleotides align to TRBD1. The V and J ends lost 4 bases and 3 bases, in that order; junction bases with no gene match: 10. This CDR3 contains 17 residues. The germline CDR1 and CDR2 sequences are SGHRS and YFSETQ. The CDR3 is CASSQGQGLSRYNEQFF. CDR3 nucleotides: TGCGCCAGCAGCCAGGGACAGGGGCTCTCTCGCTACAATGAGCAGTTCTTC. Complete variable domain (other parts from reference TRBV5-1 and TRBJ2-1): KAGVTQTPRYLIKTRGQQVTLSCSPISGHRSVSWYQQTPGQGLQFLFEYFSETQRNKGNFPGRFSGRQFSNSRSEMNVSTLELGDSALYLCASSQGQGLSRYNEQFFGPGTRLTVL.

The V and J genes are TRBV2 and TRBJ2-1; D is uncertain. Trimming removed 8 bases at V and 4 bases at J, with 9 bases between. The CDR3 contains 12 residues. CDR1 and CDR2 from the germline V gene are SNHLY and FYNNEI. The CDR3 sequence is CASGVGYNEQFF. CDR3 sequence (DNA): TGTGCCAGCGGGGTGGGTTACAATGAGCAGTTCTTC. Using reference TRBV2 and TRBJ2-1 for the parts outside the CDR3, the full variable domain is EPEVTQTPSHQVTQMGQEVILRCVPISNHLYFYWYRQILGQKVEFLVSFYNNEISEKSEIFDDQFSVERPDGSNFTLKIRSTKLEDSAMYFCASGVGYNEQFFGPGTRLTVL.

This clone was detected a few times. V is TRBV9 and J is TRBJ1-4, with a possible D match to TRBD1 (5 bases). The V end lost 0 bases, the J end lost 3 bases, and 15 bases lay between the germline ends. This CDR3 spans 17 amino acids. CDR1 and CDR2 (germline): SGDLS, YYNGEE. The CDR3 sequence is CASSVATGAGPNEKLFF. The CDR3 nucleotides are TGTGCCAGCAGCGTAGCTACTGGGGCAGGACCTAATGAAAAACTGTTTTTT. Based on the CDR3 plus reference TRBV9 and TRBJ1-4, the full variable domain is DSGVTQTPKHLITATGQRVTLRCSPRSGDLSVYWYQQSLDQGLQFLIQYYNGEERAKGNILERFSAQQFPDLHSELNLSSLELGDSALYFCASSVATGAGPNEKLFFGSGTQLSVL.

This clone was seen a handful of times. The chain combines TRBV11-3 with TRBJ2-4; no clear D. The CDR3 runs to 15 residues. V lost 0 bases, J lost 9 bases, and 15 bases lay in between. In germline, CDR1 is SGHNT, CDR2 YENEEA. CDR3 sequence reads: CASSLDFLQGSIQYF. CDR3 sequence (DNA): TGTGCCAGCAGCTTAGACTTTCTCCAAGGAAGCATTCAGTACTTC. The whole variable domain, remainder taken from reference TRBV11-3 and TRBJ2-4, is EAGVVQSPRYKIIEKKQPVAFWCNPISGHNTLYWYLQNLGQGPELLIRYENEEAVDDSQLPKDRFSAERLKGVDSTLKIQPAELGDSAVYLCASSLDFLQGSIQYFGAGTRLSVL.

This clone was seen a handful of times. The rearrangement uses TRBV16 and TRBJ1-6; perhaps TRBD1 as D (5 bases). Trimming took 3 bases from V and 0 from J, leaving 27 bases between them. Germline V lookup: CDR1 KGHSY, CDR2 FQNENV. This CDR3 is 22 amino acids long. Here the CDR3 DNA reads TGTGCCAGCAGCCAGATTAAGTCATTGGGGGATTTGCTGAGCTCCTATAATTCACCCCTCCACTTT. Amino acids: CASSQIKSLGDLLSSYNSPLHF.